A single sample is the source of the 3 T cell receptor beta chains below, sequenced in a study of T cells in tuberculosis. Assay used: immunoSEQ multiplex PCR; TCRdb lists only in-frame clones, some missing. The repertoire has 20,000 to 25,000 clones, more than 95% of them found once; the top ten carry 6.2%. The material sequenced was PBMCs. The receptors were sampled from a donor aged 10-29 years with latent tuberculosis or without tuberculosis infection.

The chain couples TRBV9 to TRBJ1-4; TRBD1 agrees at 7 bases. The V and J ends lost 5 bases and 8 bases, in that order; junction bases with no gene match: 12. CDR3 length: 15 residues. CDR1 is SGDLS, CDR2 YYNGEE, per germline. The CDR3 reads CASSQGDSSWEKLFF. For the CDR3, the DNA is TGTGCCAGCAGTCAAGGGGACAGTAGTTGGGAAAAACTGTTTTTT.

This clone appeared once. The V and J genes are TRBV6-5 and TRBJ1-5, with 8 bases matching TRBD1. Germline V lookup: CDR1 MNHEY, CDR2 SVGAGI. The trim removed 6 bases at V and 6 bases at J, leaving 10 bases unmatched. The length of the CDR3 is 15 residues. DNA of the CDR3: TGTGCCAGCAGGCCCACAGGGGGAGGTAGTCAGCCCCAGCATTTT. This sequence encodes CASRPTGGGSQPQHF.

The chain is built from TRBV29-1 and TRBJ2-5, with a possible D match to TRBD1 (5 bases). The CDR3 runs to 15 residues. The ends were cut back, 3 bases at V and 5 bases at J, with 19 bases in the middle. Germline CDR1 is SQVTM and CDR2 is ANQGSEA. The CDR3 loop is CSVEVAAVGAETQYF. The CDR3 nucleotides read TGCAGCGTTGAGGTTGCGGCCGTAGGGGCGGAGACCCAGTACTTC.